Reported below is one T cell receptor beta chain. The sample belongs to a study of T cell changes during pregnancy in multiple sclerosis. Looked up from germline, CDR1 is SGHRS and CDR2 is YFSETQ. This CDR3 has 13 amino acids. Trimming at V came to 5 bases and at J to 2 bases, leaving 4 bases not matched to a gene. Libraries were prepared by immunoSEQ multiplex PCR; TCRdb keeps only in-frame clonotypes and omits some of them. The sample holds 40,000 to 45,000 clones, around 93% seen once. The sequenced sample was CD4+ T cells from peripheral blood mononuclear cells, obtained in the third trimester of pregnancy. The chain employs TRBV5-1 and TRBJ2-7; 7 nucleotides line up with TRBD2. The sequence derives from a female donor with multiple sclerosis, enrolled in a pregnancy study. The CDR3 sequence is CASSWREPYEQYF. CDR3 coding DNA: TGCGCCAGCAGTTGGCGGGAGCCCTACGAGCAGTACTTC.